This T cell receptor beta chain is drawn from a study of blood T cells in healthy people across ages. Then a second PCR, running about 6 to 12 cycles, was carried out with a sample-barcoded 5' primer and a J-beta primer mix. Using its own MiXCR run on the 5' RACE reads, TCRdb lists one record per CDR3 protein. The table includes 730,000 or so distinct CDR3 sequences, more than 40% detected once. On this clonotype: The antigen remains unidentified.

Per-sample PBMC isolation yielded at least 6 million cells. General study results and limits: Leaving the PBMCs unsorted stopped any conclusive comparison of naive versus antigen-experienced cells.

The source of this sequence is a woman aged 55-70 years in good health. The sequenced sample was blood.

CDR3 amino acids: CASSQNHQANYGYTF. CDR3 in DNA: TGCGCCAGCAGCCAAAACCACCAGGCTAACTATGGCTACACCTTC. This rearrangement joins TRBV4-1 to TRBJ1-2; D is unresolved. V was pared by 2 bases and J by 0 bases, with 10 bases between. The CDR3 spans 15 residues. Looked up from germline, CDR1 is MGHRA and CDR2 is YSYEKL.